The rows below give T cell receptor beta chains drawn from one sample of a study of T cell responses to AZD1222 COVID-19 vaccine. TCRdb's copy holds only in-frame clones and misses some; the assay was immunoSEQ multiplex PCR. Of 120,000 or so clones in the sample, more than 70% are singletons; the top ten hold under 6.5%. Material: peripheral blood, obtained on day 0 of AZD1222 vaccination. These receptors originate from an adult in good health. CDR3s leave out the opening cysteine and the closing phenylalanine or tryptophan.

TRBJ2-1 | TRBV6-4 | ASSLSGGAYNEQF
TRBJ1-2 | TRBV19 | ASSISGADGYT
TRBJ1-4 | TRBV7-9 | ASSLRALVGMNEKLF
TRBJ2-1 | TRBV7-9 | ASSSAGTANEQF
TRBJ2-5 | TRBV3-1/TRBV3-2 | ASSHRTTQTQY
TRBJ2-1 | TRBV19 | ASSGGGGPHNEQF
TRBJ1-1 | TRBV2 | ASRPAKNTEAF
TRBJ2-7 | TRBV6-5 | ASLGPYEQY
TRBJ1-5 | TRBV29-1 | SAGQGVQPQH
TRBJ1-2 | TRBV6-5 | ASSYSVSAGNYGYT
TRBJ1-2 | TRBV6-5 | ASKRGGFGRDGYT